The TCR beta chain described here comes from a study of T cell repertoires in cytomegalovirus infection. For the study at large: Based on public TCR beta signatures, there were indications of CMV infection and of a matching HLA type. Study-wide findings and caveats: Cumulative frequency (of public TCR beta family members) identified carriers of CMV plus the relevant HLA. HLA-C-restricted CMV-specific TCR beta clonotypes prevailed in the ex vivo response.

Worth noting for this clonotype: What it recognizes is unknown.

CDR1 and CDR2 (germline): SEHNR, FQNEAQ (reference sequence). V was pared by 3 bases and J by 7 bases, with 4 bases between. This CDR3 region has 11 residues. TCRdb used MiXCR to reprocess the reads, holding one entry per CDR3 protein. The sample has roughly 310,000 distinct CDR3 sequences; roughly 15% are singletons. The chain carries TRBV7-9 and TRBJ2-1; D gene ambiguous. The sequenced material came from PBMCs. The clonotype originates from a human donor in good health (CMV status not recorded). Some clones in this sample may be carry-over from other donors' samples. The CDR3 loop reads CASSFRNEQFF. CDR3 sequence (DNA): TGTGCCAGCAGCTTTCGTAATGAGCAGTTCTTC. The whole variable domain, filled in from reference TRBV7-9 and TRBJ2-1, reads DTGVSQNPRHKITKRGQNVTFRCDPISEHNRLYWYRQTLGQGPEFLTYFQNEAQLEKSRLLSDRFSAERPKGSFSTLEIQRTEQGDSAMYLCASSFRNEQFFGPGTRLTVL.